This entry is about one TCR beta chain. The CDR3 runs 14 residues. CDR1 is WSHSY and CDR2 is SAAADI in the germline V gene. Trimming removed 8 bases from V and 7 bases from J, with 18 bases in between. This entry comes from a study of control samples from healthy donors and cancer patients. Libraries were prepared by immunoSEQ multiplex PCR; TCRdb keeps only in-frame clonotypes and omits some of them. Here the sample spans 50,000 or so clones, approximately 88% being singletons. The sequenced material came from blood. This clonotype was obtained from a man aged 45-65 years in good health. This chain joins TRBV10-2 and TRBJ1-5, with D perhaps TRBD1 (6 bases). CDR3 in DNA: TGCGCCAGCGCTGGAGGGGGTCAGGGGCAGCCCCAGCATTTT. Translated, it gives CASAGGGQGQPQHF.